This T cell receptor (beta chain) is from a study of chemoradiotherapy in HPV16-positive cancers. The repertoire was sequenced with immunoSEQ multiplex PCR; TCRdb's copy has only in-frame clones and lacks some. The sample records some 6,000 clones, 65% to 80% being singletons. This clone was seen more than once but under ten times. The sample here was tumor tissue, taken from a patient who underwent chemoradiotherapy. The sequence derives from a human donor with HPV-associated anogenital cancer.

CDR3 amino acids: CSVRTESSYEQYF. CDR3 bases: TGCAGCGTTAGGACGGAGAGCTCCTACGAGCAGTACTTC. This chain uses TRBV29-1 with TRBJ2-7; D call uncertain. Trimming cost V 5 bases and J 0 bases, with 11 bases left between them. The CDR3 is made up of 13 amino acids. CDR1 is SQVTM, CDR2 ANQGSEA, per germline.